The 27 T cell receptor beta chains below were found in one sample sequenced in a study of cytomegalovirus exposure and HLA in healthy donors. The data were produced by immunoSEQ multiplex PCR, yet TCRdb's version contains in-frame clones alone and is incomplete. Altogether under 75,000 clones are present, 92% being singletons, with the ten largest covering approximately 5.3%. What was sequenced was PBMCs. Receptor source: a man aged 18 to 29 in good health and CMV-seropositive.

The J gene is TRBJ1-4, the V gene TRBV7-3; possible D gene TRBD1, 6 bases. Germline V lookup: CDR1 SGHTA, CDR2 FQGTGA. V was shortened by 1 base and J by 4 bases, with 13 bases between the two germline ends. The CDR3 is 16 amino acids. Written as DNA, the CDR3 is TGTGCCAGCAGCTTAAACCCAAGGGGGAATAATGAAAAACTGTTTTTT. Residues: CASSLNPRGNNEKLFF.

The CDR3 region is CASSSGLAGVWGETQYF. In DNA form, the CDR3 reads TGTGCCAGCAGTTCGGGACTAGCGGGAGTTTGGGGGGAGACCCAGTACTTC. The chain joins TRBV27 to TRBJ2-5; 14 bases align to TRBD2. V shed 4 bases and J 5 bases; nucleotides not matched to a gene: 9. This CDR3 has 17 residues. Per the germline V gene, CDR1 is MNHEY and CDR2 is SMNVEV (reference sequence).

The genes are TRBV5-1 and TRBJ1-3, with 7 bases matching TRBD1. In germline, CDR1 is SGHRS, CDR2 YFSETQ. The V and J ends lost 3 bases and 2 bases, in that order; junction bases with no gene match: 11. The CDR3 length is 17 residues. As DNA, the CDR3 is TGCGCCAGCAGCTCGTTAGGACAGGCAGTAACTGGAAACACCATATATTTT. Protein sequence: CASSSLGQAVTGNTIYF.

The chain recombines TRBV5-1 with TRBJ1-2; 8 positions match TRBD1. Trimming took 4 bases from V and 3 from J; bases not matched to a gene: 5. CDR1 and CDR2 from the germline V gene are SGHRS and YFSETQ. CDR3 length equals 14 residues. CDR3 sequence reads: CASSLDRGDYGYTF. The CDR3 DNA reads TGCGCCAGCAGCCTAGACAGGGGTGACTATGGCTACACCTTC.

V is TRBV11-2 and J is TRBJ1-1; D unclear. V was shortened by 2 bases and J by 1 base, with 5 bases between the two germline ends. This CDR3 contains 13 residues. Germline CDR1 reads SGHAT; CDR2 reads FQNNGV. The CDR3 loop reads CASSLTRNTEAFF. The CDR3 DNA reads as TGTGCCAGCAGCTTAACACGGAACACTGAAGCTTTCTTT.

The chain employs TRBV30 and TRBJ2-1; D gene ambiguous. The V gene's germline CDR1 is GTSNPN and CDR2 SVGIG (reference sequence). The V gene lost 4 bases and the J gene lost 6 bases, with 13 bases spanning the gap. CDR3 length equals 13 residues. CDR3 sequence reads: CAWTLDSPNEQFF. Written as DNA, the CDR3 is TGTGCCTGGACCCTAGATTCCCCCAATGAGCAGTTCTTC. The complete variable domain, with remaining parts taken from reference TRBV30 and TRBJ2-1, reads SQTIHQWPATLVQPVGSPLSLECTVEGTSNPNLYWYRQAAGRGLQLLFYSVGIGQISSEVPQNLSASRPQDRQFILSSKKLLLSDSGFYLCAWTLDSPNEQFFGPGTRLTVL.

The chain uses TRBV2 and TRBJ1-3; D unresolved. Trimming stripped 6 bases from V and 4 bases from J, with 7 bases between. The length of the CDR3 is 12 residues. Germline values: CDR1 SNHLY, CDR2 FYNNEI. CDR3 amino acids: CASSPGGNTIYF. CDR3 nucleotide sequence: TGTGCCAGCAGCCCGGGGGGAAACACCATATATTTT.

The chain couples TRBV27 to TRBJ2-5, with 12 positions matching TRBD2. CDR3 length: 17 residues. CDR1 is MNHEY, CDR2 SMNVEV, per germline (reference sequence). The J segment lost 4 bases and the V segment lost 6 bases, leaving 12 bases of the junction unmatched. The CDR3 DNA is TGTGCCAGCAGCCTAAGCCCGGGACTAGCGGGCAGAGAGACCCAGTACTTC. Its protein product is CASSLSPGLAGRETQYF.

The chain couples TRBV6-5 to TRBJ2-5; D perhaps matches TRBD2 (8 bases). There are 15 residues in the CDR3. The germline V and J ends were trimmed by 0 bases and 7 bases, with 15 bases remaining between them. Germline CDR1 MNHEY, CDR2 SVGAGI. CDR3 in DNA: TGTGCCAGCAGTTACTCGGTGACAGGGACTAGGACCCAGTACTTC. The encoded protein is CASSYSVTGTRTQYF.

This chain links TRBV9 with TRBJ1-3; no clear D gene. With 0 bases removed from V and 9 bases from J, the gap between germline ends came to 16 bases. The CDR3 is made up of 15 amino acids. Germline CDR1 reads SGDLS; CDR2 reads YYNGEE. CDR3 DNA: TGTGCCAGCAGCGTAGTGCCCCAACCCGAGGCCACCATATATTTT. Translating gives CASSVVPQPEATIYF.

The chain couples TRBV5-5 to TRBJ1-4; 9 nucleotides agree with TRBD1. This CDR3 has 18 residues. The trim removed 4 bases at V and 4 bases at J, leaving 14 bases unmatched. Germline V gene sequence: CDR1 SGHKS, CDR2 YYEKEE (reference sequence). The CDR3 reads CASSLNPPGTGFNEKLFF. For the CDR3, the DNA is TGTGCCAGCAGCCTAAACCCCCCGGGGACAGGGTTTAATGAAAAACTGTTTTTT.

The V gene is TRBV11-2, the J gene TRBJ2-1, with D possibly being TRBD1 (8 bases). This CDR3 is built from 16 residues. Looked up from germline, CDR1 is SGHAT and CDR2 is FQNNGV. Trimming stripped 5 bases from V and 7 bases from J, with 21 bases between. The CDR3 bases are TGTGCCAGCAGCCTCCTGGGGGGGACAGGAGAAAATGAGCAGTTCTTC. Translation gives CASSLLGGTGENEQFF.

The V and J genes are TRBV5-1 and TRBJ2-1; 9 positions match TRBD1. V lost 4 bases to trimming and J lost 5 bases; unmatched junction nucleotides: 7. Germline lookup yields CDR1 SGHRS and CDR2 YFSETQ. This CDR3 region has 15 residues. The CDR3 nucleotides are TGCGCCAGCAGCACTAACAGGGGGCCCGACAATGAGCAGTTCTTC. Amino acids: CASSTNRGPDNEQFF. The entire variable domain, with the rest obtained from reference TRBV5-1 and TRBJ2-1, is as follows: KAGVTQTPRYLIKTRGQQVTLSCSPISGHRSVSWYQQTPGQGLQFLFEYFSETQRNKGNFPGRFSGRQFSNSRSEMNVSTLELGDSALYLCASSTNRGPDNEQFFGPGTRLTVL.

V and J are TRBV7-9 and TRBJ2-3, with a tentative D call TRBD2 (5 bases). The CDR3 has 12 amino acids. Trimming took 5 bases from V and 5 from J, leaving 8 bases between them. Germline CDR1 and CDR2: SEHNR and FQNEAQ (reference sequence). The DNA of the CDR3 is TGTGCCAGCAGCCCCGGGGAAGATACGCAGTATTTT. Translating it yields CASSPGEDTQYF. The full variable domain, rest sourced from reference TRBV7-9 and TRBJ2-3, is DTGVSQNPRHKITKRGQNVTFRCDPISEHNRLYWYRQTLGQGPEFLTYFQNEAQLEKSRLLSDRFSAERPKGSFSTLEIQRTEQGDSAMYLCASSPGEDTQYFGPGTRLTVL.

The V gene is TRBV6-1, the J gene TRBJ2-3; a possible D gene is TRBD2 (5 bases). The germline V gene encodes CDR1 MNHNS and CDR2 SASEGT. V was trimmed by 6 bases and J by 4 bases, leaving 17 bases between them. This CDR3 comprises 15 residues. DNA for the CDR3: TGTGCCAGCAGCGCGAACCGTGGCGGGCCAGATACGCAGTATTTT. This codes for CASSANRGGPDTQYF.

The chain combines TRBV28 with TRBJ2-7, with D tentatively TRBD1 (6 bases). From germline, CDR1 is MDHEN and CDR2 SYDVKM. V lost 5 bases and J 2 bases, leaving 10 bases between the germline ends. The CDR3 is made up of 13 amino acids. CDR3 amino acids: CASSTDRPYEQYF. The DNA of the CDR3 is TGTGCCAGCAGTACGGACAGACCCTACGAGCAGTACTTC.

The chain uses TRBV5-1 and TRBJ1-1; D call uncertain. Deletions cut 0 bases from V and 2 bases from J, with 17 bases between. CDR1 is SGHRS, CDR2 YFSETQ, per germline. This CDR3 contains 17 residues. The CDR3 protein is CASSLGGRSQHNTEAFF. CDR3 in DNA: TGCGCCAGCAGCTTGGGCGGGCGATCTCAGCACAACACTGAAGCTTTCTTT.

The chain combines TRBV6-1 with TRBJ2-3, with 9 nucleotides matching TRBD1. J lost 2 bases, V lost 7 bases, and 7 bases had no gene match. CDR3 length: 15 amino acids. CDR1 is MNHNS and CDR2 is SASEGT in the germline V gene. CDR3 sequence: CASTRGQGHTDTQYF. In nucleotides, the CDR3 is TGTGCCAGCACTAGGGGACAGGGTCACACAGATACGCAGTATTTT.

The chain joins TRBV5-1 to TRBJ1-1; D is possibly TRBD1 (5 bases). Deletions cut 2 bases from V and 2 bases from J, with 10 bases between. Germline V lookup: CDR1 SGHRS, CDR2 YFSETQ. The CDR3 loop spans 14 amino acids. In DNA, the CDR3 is TGCGCCAGCAGCTTTCGGACACTCAACACTGAAGCTTTCTTT. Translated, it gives CASSFRTLNTEAFF.

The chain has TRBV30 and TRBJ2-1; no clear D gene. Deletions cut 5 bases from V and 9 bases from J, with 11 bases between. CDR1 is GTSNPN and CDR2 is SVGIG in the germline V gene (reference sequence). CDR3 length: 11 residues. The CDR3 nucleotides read TGTGCCTGGCAAATAACGGGTGAGCAGTTCTTC. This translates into CAWQITGEQFF.

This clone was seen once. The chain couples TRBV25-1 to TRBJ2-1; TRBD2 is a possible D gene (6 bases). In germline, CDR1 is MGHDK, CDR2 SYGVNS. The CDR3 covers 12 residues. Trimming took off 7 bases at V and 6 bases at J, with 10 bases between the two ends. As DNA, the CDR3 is TGTGCCAGCACCGGGGGAGTCAATGAGCAGTTCTTC. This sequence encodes CASTGGVNEQFF.

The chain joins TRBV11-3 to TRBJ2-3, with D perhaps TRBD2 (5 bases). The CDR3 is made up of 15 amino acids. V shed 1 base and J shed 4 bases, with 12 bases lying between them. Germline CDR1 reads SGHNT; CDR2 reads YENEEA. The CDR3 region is CASSLGGGGPDTQYF. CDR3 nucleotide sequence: TGTGCCAGCAGCTTAGGAGGTGGAGGACCAGATACGCAGTATTTT.

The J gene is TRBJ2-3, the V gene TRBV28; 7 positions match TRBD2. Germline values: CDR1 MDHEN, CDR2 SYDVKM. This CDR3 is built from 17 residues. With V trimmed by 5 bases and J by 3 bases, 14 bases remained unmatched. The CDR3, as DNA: TGTGCCAGCAGTCCCCCCCTGGGCACTAGCGCGACAGATACGCAGTATTTT. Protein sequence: CASSPPLGTSATDTQYF.

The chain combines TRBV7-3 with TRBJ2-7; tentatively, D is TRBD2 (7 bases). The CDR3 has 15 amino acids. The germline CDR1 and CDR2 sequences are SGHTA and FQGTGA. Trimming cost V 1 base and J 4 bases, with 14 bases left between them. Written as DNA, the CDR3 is TGTGCCAGCAGCTTAAAAGGGGGGGCTGGATACGAGCAGTACTTC. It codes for CASSLKGGAGYEQYF.

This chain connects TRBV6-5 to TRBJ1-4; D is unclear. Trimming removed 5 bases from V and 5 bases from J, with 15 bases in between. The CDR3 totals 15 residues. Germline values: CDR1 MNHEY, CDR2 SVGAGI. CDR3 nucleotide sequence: TGTGCCAGCAGTCCCCAGACGGGCGGGAATGAAAAACTGTTTTTT. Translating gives CASSPQTGGNEKLFF.

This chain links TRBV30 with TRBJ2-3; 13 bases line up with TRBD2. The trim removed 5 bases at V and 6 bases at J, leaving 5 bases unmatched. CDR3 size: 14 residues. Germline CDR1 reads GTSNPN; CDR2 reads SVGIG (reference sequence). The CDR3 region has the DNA TGTGCCTGGGGGGGGACTAGCGGGATGGATACGCAGTATTTT. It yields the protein CAWGGTSGMDTQYF. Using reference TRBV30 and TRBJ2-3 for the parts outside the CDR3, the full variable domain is SQTIHQWPATLVQPVGSPLSLECTVEGTSNPNLYWYRQAAGRGLQLLFYSVGIGQISSEVPQNLSASRPQDRQFILSSKKLLLSDSGFYLCAWGGTSGMDTQYFGPGTRLTVL.

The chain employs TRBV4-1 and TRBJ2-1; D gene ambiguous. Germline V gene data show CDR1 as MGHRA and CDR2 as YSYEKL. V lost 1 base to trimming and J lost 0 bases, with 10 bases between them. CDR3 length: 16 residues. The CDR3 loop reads CASSQARRISYNEQFF. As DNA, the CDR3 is TGCGCCAGCAGCCAAGCTAGGCGAATCTCCTACAATGAGCAGTTCTTC.